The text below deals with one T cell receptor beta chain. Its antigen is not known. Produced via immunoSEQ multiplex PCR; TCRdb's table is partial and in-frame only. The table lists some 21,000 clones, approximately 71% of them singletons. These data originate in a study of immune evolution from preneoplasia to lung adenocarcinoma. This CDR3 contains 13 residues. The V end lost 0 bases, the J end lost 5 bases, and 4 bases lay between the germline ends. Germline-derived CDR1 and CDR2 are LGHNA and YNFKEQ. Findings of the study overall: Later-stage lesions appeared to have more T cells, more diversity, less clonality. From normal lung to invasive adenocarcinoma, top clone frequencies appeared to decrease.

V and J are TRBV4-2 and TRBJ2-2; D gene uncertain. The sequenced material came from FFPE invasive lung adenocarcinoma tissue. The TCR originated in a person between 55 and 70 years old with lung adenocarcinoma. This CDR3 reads CASSQEETGELFF. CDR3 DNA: TGTGCCAGCAGCCAAGAGGAAACCGGGGAGCTGTTTTTT.